The rows below give T cell receptor beta chains drawn from one sample of a study of cytomegalovirus exposure and HLA in healthy donors. Assay: immunoSEQ multiplex PCR; the TCRdb copy retains only in-frame clones and omits some. This table holds 160,000 or so clones, around four fifths found once. Sequencing was performed on PBMCs. Source of these receptors: a man in his late teens or twenties in good health and CMV-seropositive. Each CDR3 is given with its conserved first and last residue. D genes are given only for firm matches. Only some rows state a clone size, as once, few, many or a class for expanded clones.

D,V,J,size,DNA,CDR3
NA,TRBV5-4,TRBJ1-1,NA,TGTGCCAGCAGCTTGGGGAGAAACACTGAAGCTTTCTTT,CASSLGRNTEAFF
TRBD2,TRBV29-1,TRBJ2-1,NA,TGCAGCGTTGAAACTAGCGGGCCCGCAGAGCAGTTCTTC,CSVETSGPAEQFF
TRBD2,TRBV14,TRBJ2-7,NA,TGTGCCAGCAGCCAAGAATGGGTAACCGGGACTAGCGGGATCCCCCCGTACTTC,CASSQEWVTGTSGIPPYF
NA,TRBV11-2,TRBJ1-1,NA,TGTGCCAGCAGCAAAGTACCAACAGGGAACACTGAAGCTTTCTTT,CASSKVPTGNTEAFF
NA,TRBV7-8,TRBJ2-7,NA,TGTGCCAGCAGCTTAGTGCAGGGACTGACGGGCGAGCAGTACTTC,CASSLVQGLTGEQYF
NA,TRBV4-1,TRBJ1-4,NA,TGCGCCAGCAGCCAAGATTGGGGAGCACAGGGTTCAGGTGAAAAACTGTTTTTT,CASSQDWGAQGSGEKLFF
TRBD1,TRBV10-3,TRBJ1-1,NA,TGTGCCATCAGTGAGCCTTCGACAGGGAAGAACACTGAAGCTTTCTTT,CAISEPSTGKNTEAFF
TRBD2,TRBV30,TRBJ2-7,NA,TGTGCCTGGGTGGGGGGGACCTTC,CAWVGGTF
TRBD2,TRBV28,TRBJ2-1,NA,TGTGCCAGCAGTGGGGGGGTTTTTGAGCAGTTCTTC,CASSGGVFEQFF
NA,TRBV7-2,TRBJ2-7,NA,TGTGCCAGCAGCTTAGTGGGGCAGGGTAAAGGCGAGCAGTACTTC,CASSLVGQGKGEQYF
NA,TRBV4-1,TRBJ2-2,NA,TGCGCCAGCAGCCAAGTAGACATGGGACTCGTTACCGGGGAGCTGTTTTTT,CASSQVDMGLVTGELFF
TRBD1,TRBV5-4,TRBJ2-3,NA,TGTGCCAGCAGCGCCCCGACAGGGTCCGCAGATACGCAGTATTTT,CASSAPTGSADTQYF
TRBD2,TRBV10-3,TRBJ2-1,NA,TGTGCCATCAGTGAGGCCGGGACTAGTATCGGTGAGCAGTTCTTC,CAISEAGTSIGEQFF
NA,TRBV6-5,TRBJ1-3,NA,TGTGCCAGCATCGGTAGCTCTGGAAACACCATATATTTT,CASIGSSGNTIYF
TRBD1,TRBV12-5,TRBJ2-7,once,TGTGCTAGTGGTTTGGTACCCAGGGGGCCCTACGAGCAGTACTTC,CASGLVPRGPYEQYF
NA,TRBV6-5,TRBJ1-1,NA,TGTGCCAGCATCGAAGGGGCGAACACTGAAGCTTTCTTT,CASIEGANTEAFF
NA,TRBV25-1,TRBJ2-3,NA,TGTGCCAGCGGAGTTACAAGCACAGATACGCAGTATTTT,CASGVTSTDTQYF
TRBD2,TRBV5-8,TRBJ2-7,NA,TGTGCCAGCAGCTTGTATTCCGGGACTAGCGAAGACCTCTCCTACGAGCAGTACTTC,CASSLYSGTSEDLSYEQYF
NA,TRBV27,TRBJ2-7,NA,TGTGCCAGCAGTCCGTCTGGGAGAGGGGAGCAGTACTTC,CASSPSGRGEQYF
NA,TRBV4-3,TRBJ1-2,NA,TGCGCCAGCAGCAGAGGTTTCTATGGCTACACCTTC,CASSRGFYGYTF
TRBD1,TRBV4-1,TRBJ1-1,NA,TGCGCCAGCAGCCAGGCGTACTGGTCAGGGGGATTAACTGAAGCTTTCTTT,CASSQAYWSGGLTEAFF
NA,TRBV10-1,TRBJ2-1,NA,TGCGCCAGCAGTGAGTCCCGGGGAGGGGGTAACAATGAGCAGTTCTTC,CASSESRGGGNNEQFF
NA,TRBV19,TRBJ1-2,once,TGTGCCAGTAGTTCCGCGGCGGGCTATGGCTACACCTTC,CASSSAAGYGYTF
NA,TRBV6-1,TRBJ1-3,NA,TGTGCCAGCAGTGAAGAACAGCGGATCTCTGGAAACACCATATATTTT,CASSEEQRISGNTIYF
NA,TRBV9,TRBJ2-1,NA,TGTGCCAGCAGCCCTTCTTCGGGGGATGAGCAGTTCTTC,CASSPSSGDEQFF
TRBD2,TRBV27,TRBJ2-1,NA,TGTGCCAGCAGTTTAAGGCGGGAGGCCTACAATGAGCAGTTCTTC,CASSLRREAYNEQFF
NA,TRBV11-2,TRBJ2-3,NA,TGTGCCAGCAGCTCTGCTAGCCGGCATAGAGGAGATACGCAGTATTTT,CASSSASRHRGDTQYF
NA,TRBV6-6,TRBJ2-1,NA,TGTGCCAGCAGTTACTCGAGTCCCAATGAGCAGTTCTTC,CASSYSSPNEQFF
NA,TRBV19,TRBJ2-7,NA,TGTGCCAGTAGTACCATCGGACAGACCTACGAGCAGTACTTC,CASSTIGQTYEQYF
NA,TRBV25-1,TRBJ1-1,NA,TGTGCCAGCAGTGATGGGGGCATCTTAGGCACTGAAGCTTTCTTT,CASSDGGILGTEAFF
TRBD1,TRBV28,TRBJ2-1,NA,TGTGCCAGCAGGAGGACAGGCTATGAGCAGTTCTTC,CASRRTGYEQFF
TRBD1,TRBV6-6,TRBJ2-2,NA,TGTGCCAGCAGTTACTCAGGGACAGGGATCACCGGGGAGCTGTTTTTT,CASSYSGTGITGELFF
TRBD1,TRBV28,TRBJ2-7,NA,TGTGCCAGCAATGGGGAGACAGGGGGTAAGTCCTACGAGCAGTACTTC,CASNGETGGKSYEQYF
NA,TRBV29-1,TRBJ2-5,NA,TGCAGCGTCTACCAAAGAGGTGTAGAGGCAGGGCCCCAGTACTTC,CSVYQRGVEAGPQYF
NA,TRBV29-1,TRBJ2-7,NA,TGCAGCGTTGGAGATAATTCCTACGAGCAGTACTTC,CSVGDNSYEQYF
NA,TRBV14,TRBJ2-7,NA,TGTGCCAGCAGCCAAGGGGGCCTGTACGAGCAGTACTTC,CASSQGGLYEQYF
TRBD1,TRBV5-4,TRBJ1-1,NA,TGTGCCAGCAGCCCTAGGACAGGGGGCACTGAAGCTTTCTTT,CASSPRTGGTEAFF
TRBD1,TRBV11-2,TRBJ2-5,NA,TGTGCCAGCAGGACGGGACAGCCAGGGCGAGAGACCCAGTACTTC,CASRTGQPGRETQYF
TRBD1,TRBV28,TRBJ2-7,NA,TGTGCCAGCAGTCCGGACAGGGACCACGAGCAGTACTTC,CASSPDRDHEQYF
NA,TRBV7-8,TRBJ1-4,NA,TGTGCCAGCAGCTTTGGCGGGACGTCTGTTAATGAAAAACTGTTTTTT,CASSFGGTSVNEKLFF
TRBD1,TRBV19,TRBJ1-2,once,TGTGCCAGTAGTATGCCAGAACAGGGGGCTCAGGGCTACACCTTC,CASSMPEQGAQGYTF
NA,TRBV11-2,TRBJ2-2,few,TGTGCCAGCAGCTTAGGTGCGGGTGGGAACACCGGGGAGCTGTTTTTT,CASSLGAGGNTGELFF
NA,TRBV4-1,TRBJ1-3,NA,TGCGCCAGCAGCCCCAGAGATTGGGGGGACAACACCATATATTTT,CASSPRDWGDNTIYF
NA,TRBV5-1,TRBJ2-1,few,TGCGCCAGCAGCTTCCTACCGCAGGGGGGCCTATACAATGAGCAGTTCTTC,CASSFLPQGGLYNEQFF
TRBD1,TRBV18,TRBJ1-5,few,TGTGCCAGCTCACCGACAGGGGAAAATCAGCCCCAGCATTTT,CASSPTGENQPQHF
NA,TRBV28,TRBJ1-1,NA,TGTGCCAGCAGTTTGATTGGTGAGGGTTCCCTCCGGGCTTTCTTT,CASSLIGEGSLRAFF
NA,TRBV28,TRBJ1-5,NA,TGTGCCAGCAGGAGGTCTCGGCGCGATCAGCCCCAGCATTTT,CASRRSRRDQPQHF
NA,TRBV27,TRBJ1-5,NA,TGTGCCAGCAGTTTTGAGGCTAGTCTCAATCAGCCCCAGCATTTT,CASSFEASLNQPQHF
NA,TRBV14,TRBJ1-1,NA,TGTGCCAGCAGCCCAGGGGCAAAGGGCCCTGAAGCTTTCTTT,CASSPGAKGPEAFF